Listed below are T cell receptor beta chains from one sample, sequenced in a study of cytomegalovirus exposure and HLA in healthy donors. Profiled with immunoSEQ multiplex PCR; TCRdb holds only in-frame clones, not every one. Of about 200,000 clones detected, around 79% appear once; the ten largest clones hold over 1.5%. Input material: PBMCs. Receptors were obtained from a girl aged 10 to 17 in good health and CMV-seropositive. Each CDR3 is given with its conserved first and last residue. A D gene is named only where the DNA matches it firmly. A row's size may be missing; if present it is once, few, many or a size class.

D gene,V gene,J gene,clone size,CDR3 DNA,CDR3 protein
TRBD2,TRBV10-1,TRBJ2-7,NA,TGCGCCAGCAGTGAGCTAGCGGGGGCTAACTACGAGCAGTACTTC,CASSELAGANYEQYF
NA,TRBV18,TRBJ1-1,NA,TGTGCCAGCTCACCGGGAGCAACGGAAACTGAAGCTTTCTTT,CASSPGATETEAFF
TRBD1,TRBV10-3,TRBJ2-5,NA,TGTGCCATCAGTAACCGGGACAGCAGATTCCAAGAGACCCAGTACTTC,CAISNRDSRFQETQYF
NA,TRBV6-5,TRBJ2-7,NA,TGTGCCAGCAGTTACGCGGCAGCGTCCGCCTACGAGCAGTACTTC,CASSYAAASAYEQYF
NA,TRBV4-1,TRBJ2-7,NA,TGCGCCAGCAGCCAAGAAGGGCAGGGGTACGAGCAGTACTTC,CASSQEGQGYEQYF
NA,TRBV4-2,TRBJ1-1,NA,TGTGCCAGCAGCCAAGGGCGGTCATTCCTGAACACTGAAGCTTTCTTT,CASSQGRSFLNTEAFF
NA,TRBV6-5,TRBJ2-5,NA,TGTGCCAGCACTACACTGGGGGGTGGGACCCAGTACTTC,CASTTLGGGTQYF
TRBD1,TRBV9,TRBJ2-3,NA,TGTGCCAGCAGCGCAACAAATGGCAAGGGGGCACACACAGATACGCAGTATTTT,CASSATNGKGAHTDTQYF
TRBD1,TRBV5-1,TRBJ1-2,NA,TGCGCCAGCAGCAGCCGGGACAGGGACGGCTACACCTTC,CASSSRDRDGYTF
NA,TRBV15,TRBJ1-2,NA,TGTGCCACCAGCAGGGGAGGAGATAACTATGGCTACACCTTC,CATSRGGDNYGYTF
NA,TRBV6-5,TRBJ1-1,NA,TGTGCCAGCAGTTACAGGGGAAAAACTGAAGCTTTCTTT,CASSYRGKTEAFF
NA,TRBV6-5,TRBJ2-2,NA,TGTGCCAGCAGTTATGGGGGGGCCAAAAAAACCGGGGAGCTGTTTTTT,CASSYGGAKKTGELFF
NA,TRBV4-3,TRBJ1-2,NA,TGCGCCAGCAGCCAAGATTTCGTACAGACCTATGGCTACACCTTC,CASSQDFVQTYGYTF
NA,TRBV29-1,TRBJ1-1,once,TGCAGCCTAGGACTCCCCAAAGGAACTGAAGCTTTCTTT,CSLGLPKGTEAFF
NA,TRBV5-1,TRBJ2-1,NA,TGCGCCAGCAGCTCGGCCGGGAGTTGGTCGGCGGAAGGCTACAATGAGCAGTTCTTC,CASSSAGSWSAEGYNEQFF
NA,TRBV4-1,TRBJ1-1,NA,TGCGCCAGCAGCCAATTGGGAGGAAACACTGAAGCTTTCTTT,CASSQLGGNTEAFF
NA,TRBV5-6,TRBJ1-6,NA,TGTGCCAGCAGCTTGGAGCCAGGGGATTATAATTCACCCCTCCACTTT,CASSLEPGDYNSPLHF
NA,TRBV6-5,TRBJ2-2,NA,TGTGCCAGCAGTTACTCGGTGGGCGGGACCGGGGAGCTGTTTTTT,CASSYSVGGTGELFF
TRBD2,TRBV29-1,TRBJ2-3,once,TGCAGCGGTGGGACTAGAATGTCAGATACGCAGTATTTT,CSGGTRMSDTQYF
TRBD1,TRBV10-3,TRBJ2-3,NA,TGTGCCATCAGCCGGGACAGGGGGGCAGATACGCAGTATTTT,CAISRDRGADTQYF